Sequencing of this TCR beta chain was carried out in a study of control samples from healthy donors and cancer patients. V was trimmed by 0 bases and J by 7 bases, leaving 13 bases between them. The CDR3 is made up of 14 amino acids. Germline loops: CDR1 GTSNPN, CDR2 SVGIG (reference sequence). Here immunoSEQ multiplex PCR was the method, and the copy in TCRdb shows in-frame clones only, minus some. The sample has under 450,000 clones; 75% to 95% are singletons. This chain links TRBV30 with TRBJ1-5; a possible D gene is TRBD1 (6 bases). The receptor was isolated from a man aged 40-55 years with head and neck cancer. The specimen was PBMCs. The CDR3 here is CAWSVGSGEQPQHF. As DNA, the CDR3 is TGTGCCTGGAGTGTAGGGTCAGGGGAGCAGCCCCAGCATTTT.